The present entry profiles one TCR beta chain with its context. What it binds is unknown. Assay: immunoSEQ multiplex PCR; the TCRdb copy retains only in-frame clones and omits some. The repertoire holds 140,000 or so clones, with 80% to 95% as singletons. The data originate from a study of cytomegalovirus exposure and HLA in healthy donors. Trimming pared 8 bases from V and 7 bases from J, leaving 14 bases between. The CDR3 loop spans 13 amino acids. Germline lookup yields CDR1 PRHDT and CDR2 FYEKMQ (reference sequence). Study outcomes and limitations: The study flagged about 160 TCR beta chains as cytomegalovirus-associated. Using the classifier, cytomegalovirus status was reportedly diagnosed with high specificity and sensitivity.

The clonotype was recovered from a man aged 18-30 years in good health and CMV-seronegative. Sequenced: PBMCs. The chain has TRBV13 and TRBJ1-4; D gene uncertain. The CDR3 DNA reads TGTGCCAGCTCCCTGGGAGCAGGTGAAAAACTGTTTTTT. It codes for CASSLGAGEKLFF.